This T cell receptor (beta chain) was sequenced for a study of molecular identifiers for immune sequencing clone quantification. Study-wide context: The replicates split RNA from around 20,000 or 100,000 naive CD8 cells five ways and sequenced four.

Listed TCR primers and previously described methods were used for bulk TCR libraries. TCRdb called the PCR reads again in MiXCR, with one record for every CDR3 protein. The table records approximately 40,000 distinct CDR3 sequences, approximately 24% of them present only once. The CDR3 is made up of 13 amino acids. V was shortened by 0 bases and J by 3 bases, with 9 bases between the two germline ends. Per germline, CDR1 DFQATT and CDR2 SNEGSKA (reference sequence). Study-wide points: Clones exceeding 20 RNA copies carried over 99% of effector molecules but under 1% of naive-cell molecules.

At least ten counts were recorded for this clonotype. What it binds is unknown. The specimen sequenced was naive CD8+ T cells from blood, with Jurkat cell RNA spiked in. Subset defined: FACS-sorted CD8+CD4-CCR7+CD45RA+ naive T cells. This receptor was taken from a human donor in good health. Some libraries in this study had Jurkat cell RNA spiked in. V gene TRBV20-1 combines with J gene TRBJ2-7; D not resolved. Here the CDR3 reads CSARDPANYEQYF. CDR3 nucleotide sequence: TGCAGTGCTAGAGATCCGGCTAACTACGAGCAGTACTTC.